Listed below are T cell receptor beta chains from one sample, sequenced in a study of T cells in Graves' hyperthyroidism and ophthalmopathy. TCRdb ran MiXCR on the multiplex PCR reads and lists one entry per CDR3 protein. The data show some 510,000 distinct CDR3 sequences, 20% seen once. Sequences were obtained from blood. Receptor source: a man between 18 and 35 years old with Graves' hyperthyroidism. Each CDR3 is given without its conserved first and last residue. The order of the fields is J gene, V gene, CDR3 protein.

TRBJ2-4	TRBV5-6	ASSEGQLAKNIKY
TRBJ2-2	TRBV30	AWRRDRGPGELF
TRBJ1-3	TRBV6-1	ASSADRRSGNTIY
TRBJ1-1	TRBV4-1	ASSPLGTSGGGTEAF
TRBJ1-1	TRBV27	ASRALGNTEAF
TRBJ2-6	TRBV2	ASRGFRGPGANVLT
TRBJ1-4	TRBV2	ASRNTGQKLF
TRBJ2-5	TRBV10-3	AISDPLQGTQETQY
TRBJ1-6	TRBV27	ASSLSRTTPGQGVPLH
TRBJ1-3	TRBV12-3/TRBV12-4	ASSPYPPAGDGNTIY
TRBJ1-3	TRBV11-2	ASSPTRGLVGNTIY
TRBJ1-4	TRBV25-1	ASSVPLGLGEKLF
TRBJ2-6	TRBV6-2/TRBV6-3	ASTLGQGSRSGANVLT
TRBJ1-5	TRBV2	ASKRVGQPQH
TRBJ1-2	TRBV12-5	ASAGDRGPAKGYT
TRBJ2-7	TRBV6-5	ASSRQYSYEQY
TRBJ2-5	TRBV5-5	ASSLEGLQEAQY
TRBJ2-7	TRBV2	ASSASGSDYEQY
TRBJ2-7	TRBV20-1	SASAHGRGVTYEQY
TRBJ2-7	TRBV30	AWKPGPAESEQY
TRBJ2-5	TRBV20-1	SASDRGREETQY
TRBJ1-5	TRBV30	AWSEQHNQPQH
TRBJ1-5	TRBV28	ASSLMKTQRNQPQH
TRBJ1-3	TRBV15	ATSRDRGGTPSGNTIY
TRBJ1-2	TRBV28	ASSSGLYGYT
TRBJ2-2	TRBV25-1	ASSELGGINTGELF
TRBJ2-3	TRBV6-2/TRBV6-3	ASSSDSEVGGTDTQY
TRBJ1-2	TRBV5-6	ASSLDGDRIGYT
TRBJ2-7	TRBV20-1	SAQKPQGKNSEQY
TRBJ2-2	TRBV28	ASEGAGENTGELF
TRBJ2-7	TRBV28	ASSFRNEQY
TRBJ1-2	TRBV28	ASSLLRTPGGYT
TRBJ1-1	TRBV28	ASSLDRGREAF
TRBJ1-1	TRBV18	ASSPSSEEAF
TRBJ2-7	TRBV19	ASSNPGQGSYEQY
TRBJ1-1	TRBV11-2	ASSSGQGMNTGAF
TRBJ2-2	TRBV9	ASSVGDRNTGELF
TRBJ2-7	TRBV6-1	ASSEYGLPYEQY
TRBJ2-7	TRBV11-2	ASSLRASLEEQY
TRBJ1-1	TRBV6-5	ASSYEEGEAF
TRBJ1-6	TRBV27	ASSLSRYNSPLH
TRBJ1-1	TRBV5-1	ASSLEGTPETEAF
TRBJ2-7	TRBV18	ASSPPAAREQY
TRBJ2-2	TRBV6-5	ANSSRQGNTGELF
TRBJ2-7	TRBV12-3/TRBV12-4	ASSSGLTNYEQY
TRBJ1-2	TRBV12-3/TRBV12-4	ASSFLVNYGYT
TRBJ1-2	TRBV6-5	ASSYRGAGGYGYT
TRBJ2-7	TRBV28	ASSLGVWGREQY
TRBJ2-5	TRBV2	ASSIDRGQETQY